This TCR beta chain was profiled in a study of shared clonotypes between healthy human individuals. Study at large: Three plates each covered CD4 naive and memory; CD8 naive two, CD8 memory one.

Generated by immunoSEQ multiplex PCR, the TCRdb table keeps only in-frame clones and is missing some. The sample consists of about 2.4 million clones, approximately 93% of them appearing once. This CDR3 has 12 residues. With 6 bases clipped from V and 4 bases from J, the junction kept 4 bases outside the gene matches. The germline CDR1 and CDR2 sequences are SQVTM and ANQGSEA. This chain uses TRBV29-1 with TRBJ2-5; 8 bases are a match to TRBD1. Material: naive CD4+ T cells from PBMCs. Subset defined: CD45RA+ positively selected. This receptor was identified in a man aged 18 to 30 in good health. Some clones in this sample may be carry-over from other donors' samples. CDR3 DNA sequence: TGCAGCGTAGAGGGACAGGCAGAGACCCAGTACTTC. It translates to CSVEGQAETQYF.